Below, 6 T cell receptor beta chains from the same sample are listed, as sequenced in a study of patients and donors after allogeneic stem cell transplantation. TCRdb reprocessed the RT-PCR reads with MiXCR, giving one entry per CDR3 protein. This sample carries around 90,000 distinct CDR3 sequences, around 48% of them seen once, and the ten largest clones take more than 55%. The material sequenced was blood, either unsorted or a sorted T cell fraction (not recorded which). The receptor set was obtained from a human donor who was either an allogeneic HSCT recipient or a stem cell or donor lymphocyte infusion donor (not recorded which). It is not recorded whose cells these are; they may come from a transplant donor.

This clonotype was recorded a few times. This chain connects TRBV29-1 to TRBJ1-1; D gene ambiguous. V was cut by 6 bases and J by 3 bases, with 11 bases left in between. In germline, CDR1 is SQVTM, CDR2 ANQGSEA. The CDR3 has 12 amino acids. This CDR3 is CSVGWRDTEAFF. CDR3 nucleotide sequence: TGCAGCGTCGGCTGGAGGGACACTGAAGCTTTCTTT.

This clonotype was seen only a few times. CDR3 protein: CASSPSRGGYTF. In DNA form, the CDR3 reads TGTGCCAGCAGTCCAAGTAGGGGAGGCTACACCTTC. The V call is TRBV12-3 or TRBV12-4, the J call TRBJ1-2; TRBD1 is a possible D gene (5 bases). The CDR3 spans 12 residues. V was trimmed by 5 bases and J by 8 bases, leaving 12 bases between them.

The chain recombines TRBV28 with TRBJ2-5; 9 bases are shared with TRBD1. The V and J ends lost 4 bases and 2 bases, in that order; junction bases with no gene match: 8. The CDR3 extends over 16 amino acids. The V gene's germline CDR1 is MDHEN and CDR2 SYDVKM. CDR3 sequence: CASSSRDRVRQETQYF. The CDR3 nucleotides are TGTGCCAGCAGTTCCCGGGACAGGGTACGACAAGAGACCCAGTACTTC.

This clonotype was seen a handful of times. J is TRBJ1-1 and V is TRBV29-1; D may be TRBD1 (5 bases). V lost 6 bases and J 5 bases, leaving 13 bases between the germline ends. The CDR3 runs 12 residues. Germline V CDR1 and CDR2: SQVTM, ANQGSEA. This CDR3 is CSVLGGRTEAFF. CDR3 DNA sequence: TGCAGCGTCCTGGGGGGTCGTACTGAAGCTTTCTTT.

This clonotype was seen only a few times. The CDR3 DNA is TGTGCCAGCAGCCACGGGATCGAAAGCTTCGGGAGGGGGACTAACTATGGCTACACCTTC. As protein: CASSHGIESFGRGTNYGYTF. This chain links TRBV3-1 with TRBJ1-2; a possible D gene is TRBD1 (6 bases). V gave up 3 bases and J gave up 0 bases, with 26 bases separating them. The CDR3 runs to 20 residues. Germline CDR1 LGHDT, CDR2 YNNKEL (reference sequence). The full variable domain, its missing parts supplied by reference TRBV3-1 and TRBJ1-2, is DTAVSQTPKYLVTQMGNDKSIKCEQNLGHDTMYWYKQDSKKFLKIMFSYNNKELIINETVPNRFSPKSPDKAHLNLHINSLELGDSAVYFCASSHGIESFGRGTNYGYTFGSGTRLTVV.

In this sample, this clonotype turned up a few times. The chain combines TRBV29-1 with TRBJ1-3; TRBD1 aligns across 7 bases. The trim removed 4 bases at V and 2 bases at J, leaving 2 bases unmatched. The CDR3 covers 13 residues. CDR1 SQVTM and CDR2 ANQGSEA come from the germline V gene. Here the CDR3 DNA reads TGCAGCGTTGGACAGGGCGCTGGAAACACCATATATTTT. It translates to CSVGQGAGNTIYF.